One and the same sample provided the 32 T cell receptor beta chains below, sequenced in a study of regulatory T cells in long-lasting Graves disease. Time point here: newly diagnosed GD, antithyroid drugs for less than 3 months. PBMC RNA was the source of the TCR library. Arm-PCR of CDR3 regions and iRepertoire HTBI primers were the basis on which TCR beta libraries were built. TCRdb fed the multiplex PCR reads into MiXCR, producing one record per CDR3 protein. The sample yields 530,000 or so distinct CDR3 sequences, roughly 15% seen once. The sample was also linked to a second study, of T cells in Graves' hyperthyroidism and ophthalmopathy.

The source material was peripheral blood mononuclear cells (PBMCs), sampled at new diagnosis, from a patient treated with antithyroid drugs. These receptors all stem from a man aged 18 to 30 with Graves disease.

V is TRBV6-1 and J is TRBJ2-1; no definite D call. CDR1 MNHNS and CDR2 SASEGT come from the germline V gene. Trimming removed 4 bases at V and 6 bases at J, with 16 bases between. This CDR3 is 15 amino acids long. The CDR3 reads CASSGLALPRNEQFF. CDR3 in DNA: TGTGCCAGCAGTGGGTTGGCGCTTCCCCGCAATGAGCAGTTCTTC.

The chain joins TRBV20-1 to TRBJ1-6; the D is unclear. Trimming removed 5 bases at V and 7 bases at J, with 21 bases between. The CDR3 length is 16 residues. Germline V gene data show CDR1 as DFQATT and CDR2 as SNEGSKA (reference sequence). CDR3 coding DNA: TGCAGTGCTCCGAAGGGAGGGTTATTCCGAAATTCACCCCTCCACTTT. This encodes CSAPKGGLFRNSPLHF.

This clonotype was picked up many times. The chain is built from TRBV7-3 and TRBJ2-3; TRBD2 matches at 11 bases. The CDR3 totals 20 residues. CDR1 and CDR2 from the germline V gene are SGHTA and FQGTGA. Trimming removed 3 bases from V and 3 bases from J; junction bases left unmatched: 17. CDR3 coding DNA: TGTGCCAGCAGCTTCCTCCCGCTAGCGGGAGGTGTGGTAACAACAGATACGCAGTATTTT. Amino acids: CASSFLPLAGGVVTTDTQYF.

As concerns this clonotype: This sequence may be a read error, since a much larger clone differs from it by one base. V gene TRBV7-9 combines with J gene TRBJ1-1; D remains unclear. From germline, CDR1 is SEHNR and CDR2 FQNEAQ (reference sequence). The CDR3 covers 13 residues. The DNA for the CDR3 is TGTGCCAGCAGCTTCCGGGTAGGCACTAAAGCTTCCTTT. Translation gives CASSFRVGTKASF.

This clonotype occurred a few times. The chain recombines TRBV29-1 with TRBJ2-3, with 8 bases that match TRBD2. With 4 bases clipped from V and 3 bases from J, the junction kept 6 bases outside the gene matches. CDR3 length: 14 residues. Germline-derived CDR1 and CDR2 are SQVTM and ANQGSEA. As DNA, the CDR3 is TGCAGCGTTGCCGTTAGCGGGGTGACAGATACGCAGTATTTT. Translation: CSVAVSGVTDTQYF.

This clonotype has at least ten counts. This sequence joins TRBV20-1 and TRBJ1-1; 8 bases map to TRBD1. The germline V gene has CDR1 DFQATT and CDR2 SNEGSKA (reference sequence). Trimming removed 1 base from V and 4 bases from J; junction bases left unmatched: 17. This CDR3 has 18 amino acids. Here the CDR3 reads CSARGGQGRMRGGTEAFF. DNA of the CDR3: TGCAGTGCTAGAGGTGGACAGGGTCGAATGAGGGGGGGCACTGAAGCTTTCTTT.

In its sample, this clonotype was seen a few times. The genes are TRBV24-1 and TRBJ2-5; 7 nucleotides line up with TRBD2. The V segment lost 2 bases and the J segment 2 bases; nucleotides outside the gene matches: 4. This CDR3 is 15 amino acids long. Germline V CDR1 and CDR2: KGHDR, SFDVKD. The CDR3 bases are TGTGCCACCAGTGATTCCTCTAGCGGACAAGAGACCCAGTACTTC. Its protein product is CATSDSSSGQETQYF.

V is TRBV7-3 and J is TRBJ2-3; 9 positions match TRBD2. The CDR3 length is 14 residues. Unmatched junction bases numbered 4, after V lost 5 bases and J lost 4 bases. CDR1 is SGHTA, CDR2 FQGTGA, per germline. The CDR3 coding sequence is TGTGCCAGCAGCGTAGCGGGAGTAGCAGATACGCAGTATTTT. Translating it yields CASSVAGVADTQYF.

The chain combines TRBV28 with TRBJ2-5; D gene unclear. Germline V gene data show CDR1 as MDHEN and CDR2 as SYDVKM. Trimming removed 1 base at V and 5 bases at J, with 14 bases between. This CDR3 is built from 15 residues. The CDR3 region is CASSLYISYGETQYF. The CDR3, as DNA: TGTGCCAGCAGTTTATACATAAGCTACGGGGAGACCCAGTACTTC.

As regards this clonotype: One base away lies a much larger clone, so this may be a sequencing read error. V usage is TRBV7-9 and J usage is TRBJ2-1; possible D gene TRBD2, 5 bases. This CDR3 comprises 15 residues. Germline V gives CDR1 SEHNR, CDR2 FQNEAQ (reference sequence). The CDR3 protein is CASSLAPSWAGERFF. CDR3 coding DNA: TGTGCCAGCAGCTTAGCGCCCTCGTGGGCGGGTGAGCGGTTCTTC.

This clonotype was found many times. The V call is TRBV29-1, the J call TRBJ1-1; possible D gene TRBD1, 5 bases. Trimming shortened V by 6 bases and J by 0 bases, and 14 bases separated the two germline ends. Germline V gene lookup returns CDR1 SQVTM and CDR2 ANQGSEA. There are 14 residues in the CDR3. The CDR3 region has the DNA TGCAGCGTCGGACCGGGGGGGTTGAACACTGAAGCTTTCTTT. The encoded protein is CSVGPGGLNTEAFF. The entire variable domain, with the rest obtained from reference TRBV29-1 and TRBJ1-1, is as follows: SAVISQKPSRDICQRGTSLTIQCQVDSQVTMMFWYRQQPGQSLTLIATANQGSEATYESGFVIDKFPISRPNLTFSTLTVSNMSPEDSSIYLCSVGPGGLNTEAFFGQGTRLTVV.

The chain joins TRBV20-1 to TRBJ1-5; D gene ambiguous. Trimming pared 1 base from V and 0 bases from J, leaving 10 bases between. Germline V gene lookup returns CDR1 DFQATT and CDR2 SNEGSKA (reference sequence). The CDR3 covers 15 residues. The CDR3 DNA reads as TGCAGTGCTAGAGTGGTAGAGTATAGCAATCAGCCCCAGCATTTT. Amino acid sequence: CSARVVEYSNQPQHF.

This clonotype was found many times. This chain links TRBV2 with TRBJ1-1; unclear D gene. V was clipped by 8 bases and J by 4 bases, with 11 bases between them. CDR3 length: 12 residues. Germline CDR1 is SNHLY and CDR2 is FYNNEI. CDR3 sequence reads: CASLTAFTEAFF. CDR3 bases: TGTGCCAGCCTTACAGCCTTCACTGAAGCTTTCTTT.

This clonotype has a handful of counts. The rearrangement uses TRBV5-5 and TRBJ1-1; no clear D gene. CDR3 size: 16 residues. CDR1 is SGHKS, CDR2 YYEKEE, per germline (reference sequence). Trimming shortened V by 1 base and J by 0 bases, and 13 bases separated the two germline ends. This CDR3 reads CASSLRKTSMNTEAFF. Here the CDR3 DNA reads TGTGCCAGCAGCTTGAGGAAAACCTCCATGAACACTGAAGCTTTCTTT.

The chain joins TRBV7-6 to TRBJ2-1, with D tentatively TRBD2 (5 bases). In germline, CDR1 is SGHVS, CDR2 FNYEAQ. CDR3 length: 16 amino acids. The germline V and J ends were trimmed by 6 bases and 0 bases, with 15 bases remaining between them. The CDR3 region is CASRHFEGASYNEQFF. CDR3 DNA sequence: TGTGCCAGCAGACATTTTGAGGGCGCCTCCTACAATGAGCAGTTCTTC.

This clonotype was seen a handful of times. A read error may explain this, as a much larger clone is one base away. V is TRBV6-1 and J is TRBJ2-1, with 7 bases matching TRBD2. The CDR3 length is 16 residues. Unmatched junction bases numbered 12, after V lost 8 bases and J lost 2 bases. The V gene's germline CDR1 is MNHNS and CDR2 SASEGT. CDR3 protein: CASEKMWEGPYNEQFF. DNA of the CDR3: TGTGCCAGCGAGAAGATGTGGGAGGGGCCCTACAATGAGCAGTTCTTC.

The rearrangement joins TRBV20-1 to TRBJ2-7, with 8 bases matching TRBD2. J gave up 2 bases and V 1 base, and 4 bases lay outside the gene matches. The germline CDR1 and CDR2 sequences are DFQATT and SNEGSKA (reference sequence). The CDR3 has 14 amino acids. The DNA for the CDR3 is TGCAGTGCTAGAGTTCCGGGAGGGACCTACGAGCAGTACTTC. Translation gives CSARVPGGTYEQYF.

Comments on this clonotype: With a much larger clone just one base away, this may be a read error. The chain carries TRBV5-1 and TRBJ2-1, with D possibly being TRBD2 (6 bases). Germline loops: CDR1 SGHRS, CDR2 YFSETQ. There are 16 residues in the CDR3. Trimming left V 2 bases short and J 6 bases short, with 18 bases between. The CDR3 here is CASSLHLAEGPNEQFF. In DNA form, the CDR3 reads TGCGCCAGCAGCTTACACTTAGCGGAAGGGCCCAATGAGCAGTTCTTC. The whole variable domain, remainder taken from reference TRBV5-1 and TRBJ2-1, is KAGVTQTPRYLIKTRGQQVTLSCSPISGHRSVSWYQQTPGQGLQFLFEYFSETQRNKGNFPGRFSGRQFSNSRSEMNVSTLELGDSALYLCASSLHLAEGPNEQFFGPGTRLTVL.

This clonotype has more than one count but fewer than ten. This chain connects TRBV28 to TRBJ2-7; a possible D gene is TRBD1 (6 bases). Germline V lookup: CDR1 MDHEN, CDR2 SYDVKM. V gave up 5 bases and J gave up 1 base, with 21 bases separating them. The CDR3 length is 17 residues. CDR3 in DNA: TGTGCCAGCAGTAGCAACAGGGAAGGGGTGGCATCCTACGAGCAGTACTTC. Residues: CASSSNREGVASYEQYF. Supplemented by reference TRBV28 and TRBJ2-7, the full variable domain reads DVKVTQSSRYLVKRTGEKVFLECVQDMDHENMFWYRQDPGLGLRLIYFSYDVKMKEKGDIPEGYSVSREKKERFSLILESASTNQTSMYLCASSSNREGVASYEQYFGPGTRLTVT.

This clonotype was counted a few times. J is TRBJ2-1 and V is TRBV7-6; D might be TRBD2 (5 bases). The ends were cut back, 5 bases at V and 10 bases at J, with 18 bases in the middle. This CDR3 region has 14 residues. Looked up from germline, CDR1 is SGHVS and CDR2 is FNYEAQ. CDR3 residues: CASSPAGGLSEQFF. CDR3 coding DNA: TGTGCCAGCAGCCCGGCGGGTGGACTGTCAGAGCAGTTCTTC. Full variable domain (missing parts from reference TRBV7-6 and TRBJ2-1): GAGVSQSPRYKVTKRGQDVALRCDPISGHVSLYWYRQALGQGPEFLTYFNYEAQQDKSGLPNDRFSAERPEGSISTLTIQRTEQRDSAMYRCASSPAGGLSEQFFGPGTRLTVL.

J is TRBJ2-6 and V is TRBV28, with a weak D call TRBD1 (6 bases). The CDR3 spans 19 residues. V shed 4 bases and J shed 1 base, with 20 bases lying between them. The germline gives CDR1 MDHEN, CDR2 SYDVKM. Written as DNA, the CDR3 is TGTGCCAGCAGTTCACTGAGTGGGGGCCCCCGGTCTGGGGCCAACGTCCTGACTTTC. Translating it yields CASSSLSGGPRSGANVLTF.

Concerning this clonotype itself: A much bigger clone sits one base away, suggesting this may be a read error. The gene calls are TRBV7-3 and TRBJ2-2, with D unclear. V shed 3 bases and J shed 6 bases, with 8 bases lying between them. CDR1 SGHTA and CDR2 FQGTGA come from the germline V gene. This CDR3 has 13 residues. CDR3 bases: TGTGCCAGCAGCTTTGGGCCGTCCGGGGAGCTGTTTTTT. Protein: CASSFGPSGELFF.

This clonotype showed up just a few times. This sequence joins TRBV20-1 and TRBJ2-6; D ambiguous. V was shortened by 3 bases and J by 10 bases, with 7 bases between the two germline ends. The CDR3 spans 11 residues. Germline V gene lookup returns CDR1 DFQATT and CDR2 SNEGSKA (reference sequence). CDR3 DNA: TGCAGTGCTAGCGACGGTAACGTCCTGACTTTC. Translated, it gives CSASDGNVLTF.

The chain employs TRBV5-1 and TRBJ2-7; the D gene is possibly TRBD2 (5 bases). CDR1 is SGHRS, CDR2 YFSETQ, per germline. This CDR3 has 13 amino acids. V lost 5 bases, J lost 6 bases, and 15 bases lay in between. CDR3 sequence (DNA): TGCGCCAGCAGACGTAGCGAAGGGCCCGAGCAGTACTTC. Translated, it gives CASRRSEGPEQYF.

This clonotype was seen ten or more times. The rearrangement links TRBV30 to TRBJ1-2; D gene ambiguous. CDR3 length: 11 residues. The germline V gene encodes CDR1 GTSNPN and CDR2 SVGIG (reference sequence). The V and J ends lost 4 bases and 13 bases respectively, with 16 bases between them. Here the CDR3 reads CAWMFGIAVTF. In DNA, the CDR3 is TGTGCCTGGATGTTTGGCATAGCGGTCACCTTC.

This clonotype was detected a few times. This chain connects TRBV6-2 or TRBV6-3 to TRBJ2-5; D remains ambiguous. From germline, CDR1 is MNHEY and CDR2 SVGEGT. The V end was cut by 3 bases, the J end by 6 bases, with 17 bases between. CDR3 length: 15 residues. The CDR3 nucleotides are TGTGCCAGCAGTTATGCGACTGACCTCCGACAGACCCAGTACTTC. It translates to CASSYATDLRQTQYF.

The rearrangement links TRBV20-1 to TRBJ2-1; maybe TRBD2 (5 bases). CDR1 and CDR2 from the germline V gene are DFQATT and SNEGSKA (reference sequence). Deletions cut 3 bases from V and 4 bases from J, with 10 bases between. This CDR3 contains 13 residues. CDR3: CSASFERYNEQFF. CDR3 nucleotides: TGCAGTGCTAGTTTCGAGCGGTACAATGAGCAGTTCTTC.

The J gene is TRBJ2-1, the V gene TRBV20-1; D might be TRBD2 (6 bases). Germline assignment: CDR1 DFQATT and CDR2 SNEGSKA (reference sequence). The CDR3 spans 15 residues. V lost 1 base and J lost 7, with 17 bases in between. This CDR3 is CSARGYTGEVNEQFF. The CDR3 nucleotides are TGCAGTGCTAGAGGTTATACGGGAGAGGTTAATGAGCAGTTCTTC.

This clonotype appeared many times. The V gene is TRBV28, the J gene TRBJ1-2; D gene unclear. The CDR3 consists of 13 residues. Trimming shortened V by 6 bases and J by 8 bases, and 16 bases separated the two germline ends. CDR1 and CDR2 from the germline V gene are MDHEN and SYDVKM. DNA for the CDR3: TGTGCCAGCAGCTCTAACGCGCCCTGGGGCTACACCTTC. Translation gives CASSSNAPWGYTF.

As for this clonotype: This sequence is one base from a far larger clone and is likely a read error. The gene calls are TRBV11-2 and TRBJ2-5; 9 nucleotides match TRBD1. Germline V gene lookup returns CDR1 SGHAT and CDR2 FQNNGV. J was trimmed by 7 bases and V by 5 bases; bases with no gene match: 14. CDR3 length: 16 amino acids. CDR3 amino acids: CASSQGDRDIRGTQYF. CDR3 sequence (DNA): TGTGCCAGCAGCCAAGGGGACAGGGATATCCGGGGGACCCAGTACTTC. Drawing the rest from reference TRBV11-2 and TRBJ2-5, the complete variable domain is EAGVAQSPRYKIIEKRQSVAFWCNPISGHATLYWYQQILGQGPKLLIQFQNNGVVDDSQLPKDRFSAERLKGVDSTLKIQPAKLEDSAVYLCASSQGDRDIRGTQYFGPGTRLLVL.

In this sample, this clonotype turned up once. The chain links TRBV6-1 to TRBJ2-1; D not certain. V lost 7 bases, J lost 0 bases, and 22 bases lay in between. Germline values: CDR1 MNHNS, CDR2 SASEGT. The CDR3 extends over 18 amino acids. CDR3 sequence (DNA): TGTGCCAGCATCCTTTTAGGTCTGGGGTTAAGCTCCTACAATGAGCAGTTCTTC. Translated: CASILLGLGLSSYNEQFF.

The genes are TRBV10-3 and TRBJ2-3; the D is unclear. CDR3 size: 14 residues. The V and J ends lost 8 bases and 3 bases respectively, with 15 bases between them. CDR1 ENHRY and CDR2 SYGVKD come from the germline V gene. The CDR3 region is CAIADGFRTDTQYF. The CDR3, as DNA: TGTGCCATCGCGGACGGTTTTCGGACAGATACGCAGTATTTT.